Presented here are 18 T cell receptor beta chains from one specimen sequenced in a study of T cell changes during pregnancy in multiple sclerosis. Produced via immunoSEQ multiplex PCR; TCRdb's table is partial and in-frame only. This table holds 40,000 to 60,000 clones, 92% found once. The material sequenced was CD4+ T cells from peripheral blood mononuclear cells, taken after pregnancy. The receptors originated from a female donor with multiple sclerosis, enrolled in a pregnancy study.

The chain has TRBV2 and TRBJ1-5; no firm D call. With 6 bases removed from V and 13 bases from J, the gap between germline ends came to 13 bases. The CDR3 covers 11 residues. Germline loops: CDR1 SNHLY, CDR2 FYNNEI. The CDR3 here is CASSFDDLQHF. CDR3 nucleotides: TGTGCCAGCAGCTTCGACGACTTACAGCATTTT. Supplemented by reference TRBV2 and TRBJ1-5, the full variable domain reads EPEVTQTPSHQVTQMGQEVILRCVPISNHLYFYWYRQILGQKVEFLVSFYNNEISEKSEIFDDQFSVERPDGSNFTLKIRSTKLEDSAMYFCASSFDDLQHFGDGTRLSIL.

In this sample, this clone turned up once. The rearrangement links TRBV6-5 to TRBJ2-2; D gene unclear. The CDR3 totals 14 residues. The germline V and J ends were trimmed by 6 bases and 1 base, with 9 bases remaining between them. CDR1 MNHEY and CDR2 SVGAGI come from the germline V gene. The CDR3 bases are TGTGCCAGCAGACCCCAGTGGAACACCGGGGAGCTGTTTTTT. Protein sequence: CASRPQWNTGELFF.

V gene TRBV7-2 combines with J gene TRBJ1-1; D is ambiguous. Germline CDR1 and CDR2: SGHTA and FQGNSA. The CDR3 runs 14 residues. The V gene lost 1 base and the J gene lost 10 bases, with 16 bases spanning the gap. DNA of the CDR3: TGTGCCAGCAGCTTAGTTACAGCCAAAGGTCGAGCTTTCTTT. It encodes CASSLVTAKGRAFF.

This clone was picked up one time. The chain combines TRBV19 with TRBJ1-2, with TRBD1 identical over 10 bases. CDR1 is LNHDA, CDR2 SQIVND, per germline (reference sequence). The CDR3 runs 13 residues. V trimming: 5 bases; J trimming: 7 bases; junction bases outside the gene matches: 4. CDR3 nucleotides: TGTGCCAGTAGTCTAGGGACAGGGGCTGGCTACACCTTC. Translating it yields CASSLGTGAGYTF. The full variable domain, completed using reference TRBV19 and TRBJ1-2, is DGGITQSPKYLFRKEGQNVTLSCEQNLNHDAMYWYRQDPGQGLRLIYYSQIVNDFQKGDIAEGYSVSREKKESFPLTVTSAQKNPTAFYLCASSLGTGAGYTFGSGTRLTVV.

The chain recombines TRBV19 with TRBJ1-5, with D hard to call. The CDR3 has 14 residues. Germline CDR1 and CDR2: LNHDA and SQIVND (reference sequence). Between the trimmed V and J ends, which lost 6 bases and 1 base, there was a span of 10 bases. CDR3 sequence reads: CASRPTGSNQPQHF. CDR3 coding DNA: TGTGCCAGTAGGCCGACGGGAAGCAATCAGCCCCAGCATTTT. The variable domain in full, with the rest retrieved from reference TRBV19 and TRBJ1-5, is DGGITQSPKYLFRKEGQNVTLSCEQNLNHDAMYWYRQDPGQGLRLIYYSQIVNDFQKGDIAEGYSVSREKKESFPLTVTSAQKNPTAFYLCASRPTGSNQPQHFGDGTRLSIL.

This clone was seen just once. V is TRBV13 and J is TRBJ2-5; 9 bases line up with TRBD2. Germline values: CDR1 PRHDT, CDR2 FYEKMQ (reference sequence). The CDR3 sequence is 15 residues long. Trimming at V came to 5 bases and at J to 4 bases, leaving 8 bases not matched to a gene. The CDR3 protein is CASSAYSGSIETQYF. Here the CDR3 DNA reads TGTGCCAGCAGCGCCTATAGCGGGAGTATAGAGACCCAGTACTTC. Complete variable domain (other parts from reference TRBV13 and TRBJ2-5): AAGVIQSPRHLIKEKRETATLKCYPIPRHDTVYWYQQGPGQDPQFLISFYEKMQSDKGSIPDRFSAQQFSDYHSELNMSSLELGDSALYFCASSAYSGSIETQYFGPGTRLLVL.

The chain has TRBV7-8 and TRBJ1-5; 7 positions agree with TRBD1. J lost 5 bases, V lost 1 base, and 2 bases had no gene match. CDR3 length equals 14 residues. CDR1 is SGHVS and CDR2 is FQNEAQ in the germline V gene. CDR3 nucleotides: TGTGCCAGCAGCTTAGACAGGGGACATCAGCCCCAGCATTTT. This sequence encodes CASSLDRGHQPQHF.

The chain couples TRBV11-1 to TRBJ2-1; D unresolved. Germline values: CDR1 SGHAT, CDR2 FQDESV (reference sequence). Trimming pared 2 bases from V and 4 bases from J, leaving 6 bases between. The CDR3 extends over 13 amino acids. For the CDR3, the DNA is TGTGCCAGCAGCTTAACTACTTACAATGAGCAGTTCTTC. Protein sequence: CASSLTTYNEQFF.

The V gene is TRBV13, the J gene TRBJ2-1; the match to TRBD1 covers 8 bases. The V segment lost 5 bases and the J segment 5 bases; nucleotides outside the gene matches: 8. The CDR3 loop spans 15 amino acids. CDR1 is PRHDT, CDR2 FYEKMQ, per germline (reference sequence). CDR3 protein: CASSPRDRTHNEQFF. The CDR3 coding sequence is TGTGCCAGCAGCCCCCGGGACAGGACCCACAATGAGCAGTTCTTC.

The rearrangement uses TRBV19 and TRBJ2-4; the D is unclear. In germline, CDR1 is LNHDA, CDR2 SQIVND (reference sequence). The CDR3 covers 21 residues. Trimming cost V 2 bases and J 0 bases, with 26 bases left between them. The CDR3 protein is CASSISSVPSSATLAKNIQYF. In DNA, the CDR3 is TGTGCCAGTAGTATAAGTTCAGTCCCCTCATCAGCGACTCTAGCCAAAAACATTCAGTACTTC.

The V gene is TRBV6-1, the J gene TRBJ1-3; D is ambiguous. There are 14 residues in the CDR3. Trimming cost V 2 bases and J 8 bases, with 13 bases left between them. Germline loops: CDR1 MNHNS, CDR2 SASEGT. CDR3 in DNA: TGTGCCAGCAGTGAATACCCTCACCGGGACACCATATATTTT. The encoded protein is CASSEYPHRDTIYF.

This chain joins TRBV2 and TRBJ1-4, with D possibly matching TRBD1 (6 bases). Germline V lookup: CDR1 SNHLY, CDR2 FYNNEI. Between the trimmed V and J ends, which lost 4 bases and 6 bases, there was a span of 15 bases. CDR3 length: 15 amino acids. In nucleotides, the CDR3 is TGTGCCAGCAGTGTCGGCAGGGGAGGGTATGAAAAACTGTTTTTT. Its protein product is CASSVGRGGYEKLFF.

This clone appeared once. The genes are TRBV7-9 and TRBJ1-6; 7 bases are a match to TRBD1. This CDR3 has 14 amino acids. Germline lookup yields CDR1 SEHNR and CDR2 FQNEAQ (reference sequence). Trimming removed 4 bases from V and 8 bases from J; junction bases left unmatched: 5. The DNA of the CDR3 is TGTGCCAGCAGCTCACAGGGGAGGCATTCACCCCTCCACTTT. Protein product: CASSSQGRHSPLHF.

The chain couples TRBV4-3 to TRBJ2-2; 15 bases fit TRBD2. CDR3 length: 19 amino acids. V was pared by 0 bases and J by 7 bases, with 9 bases of the junction left unmatched. The germline V gene has CDR1 LGHNA and CDR2 YSLEER. CDR3 residues: CASSQEWTSGRAGGGELFF. The CDR3 coding sequence is TGCGCCAGCAGCCAAGAGTGGACTAGCGGGAGGGCCGGAGGCGGGGAGCTGTTTTTT.

DNA of the CDR3: TGTGCCAGCAGCCCCCTCCCGCGACATTATAGCAATCAGCCCCAGCATTTT. This translates into CASSPLPRHYSNQPQHF. The chain employs TRBV21-1 and TRBJ1-5; the table calls TRBD1, which could not be checked here. TRBV21-1 counts as a pseudogene. The length of the CDR3 is 17 residues.

The chain links TRBV15 to TRBJ2-1; maybe TRBD2 (6 bases). The V end lost 0 bases, the J end lost 6 bases, and 9 bases lay between the germline ends. The CDR3 totals 14 residues. Germline V gene data show CDR1 as LNHNV and CDR2 as YYDKDF (reference sequence). CDR3 loop: CATSRDLASNEQFF. The CDR3 DNA follows: TGTGCCACCAGCAGAGATCTAGCGAGCAATGAGCAGTTCTTC.

This clone appeared a few times. The chain uses TRBV15 and TRBJ1-2, with a tentative D call TRBD1 (6 bases). This CDR3 contains 13 residues. CDR1 is LNHNV and CDR2 is YYDKDF in the germline V gene (reference sequence). V lost 3 bases and J lost 1, with 6 bases in between. CDR3 region: CATSRDSNYGYTF. CDR3 DNA sequence: TGTGCCACCAGCAGGGACAGTAACTATGGCTACACCTTC.

V and J are TRBV6-5 and TRBJ1-5; weak D call: TRBD1 (6 bases). V shed 5 bases and J shed 1 base, with 12 bases lying between them. This CDR3 spans 15 amino acids. Germline CDR1 and CDR2: MNHEY and SVGAGI. The CDR3 region has the DNA TGTGCCAGCAGTCCGACAGGAAGCAGCAATCAGCCCCAGCATTTT. As protein: CASSPTGSSNQPQHF.